Listed below are T cell receptor beta chains from one sample, sequenced in a study of long-term antiretroviral therapy in people with HIV. TCRdb's table, derived via immunoSEQ multiplex PCR, lists solely in-frame clones and lacks some. The sample contains tens of thousands of clones, about 95% of which appear only once. The specimen was unsorted PBMCs, collected 3.7 years after starting antiretroviral therapy. The receptors derive from a woman aged 50 to 60 with HIV. The CDR3 runs from the conserved cysteine through the conserved F or W. The D gene is left open where the match is weak. A clone size is listed for some rows: how often the clone was seen (once, few, many), or a class if it is expanded.

CDR3 protein,CDR3 DNA,D gene,V gene,clone size,J gene
CATSRVQPQHF,TGTGCCACCAGCAGAGTTCAGCCCCAGCATTTT,.,TRBV15,.,TRBJ1-5
CASSQGARQPQHF,TGTGCCAGTAGTCAGGGGGCTAGGCAGCCCCAGCATTTT,TRBD1,TRBV19,.,TRBJ1-5
CAWSLGEKLFF,TGTGCCTGGAGTCTCGGGGAAAAACTGTTTTTT,.,TRBV30,.,TRBJ1-4
CASSLSGFSYGYTF,TGTGCCAGCAGCTTGTCCGGATTTTCCTATGGCTACACCTTC,.,TRBV5-8,once,TRBJ1-2
CASSYTGGNEKLFF,TGCGCCAGCAGTTACACTGGCGGTAATGAAAAACTGTTTTTT,.,TRBV5-1,.,TRBJ1-4
CSVELQGNYQGYTF,TGCAGCGTTGAACTACAGGGGAACTATCAGGGCTACACCTTC,TRBD1,TRBV29-1,.,TRBJ1-2
CASSSHQGSGTQYF,TGTGCCAGCAGCTCTCACCAGGGTTCTGGGACCCAGTACTTC,.,TRBV7-3,.,TRBJ2-5
CASRGDRENYGYTF,TGTGCCAGCAGGGGGGACAGGGAAAACTATGGCTACACCTTC,TRBD1,TRBV6-5,.,TRBJ1-2
CAGGSAYNEQFF,TGTGCCGGAGGATCGGCATACAATGAGCAGTTCTTC,.,TRBV7-9,.,TRBJ2-1
CASKAGGNNQPQHF,TGTGCCAGCAAGGCAGGGGGCAACAATCAGCCCCAGCATTTT,TRBD1,TRBV2,.,TRBJ1-5
CASGGWETQYF,TGTGCCAGCGGGGGCTGGGAGACCCAGTACTTC,.,TRBV6-5,.,TRBJ2-5
CASSPRGSGDTGELFF,TGTGCCAGCAGCCCCCGTGGTAGCGGGGACACCGGGGAGCTGTTTTTT,TRBD2,TRBV9,.,TRBJ2-2
CASSLQASTEAFF,TGTGCCAGCAGCTTACAGGCATCCACTGAAGCTTTCTTT,.,TRBV13,.,TRBJ1-1
CASSQRRGTGNYGYTF,TGTGCCAGCAGCCAAAGGCGGGGCACGGGTAACTATGGCTACACCTTC,.,TRBV7-2,.,TRBJ1-2
CASSPLGPEQFF,TGCGCCAGCAGCCCGCTTGGCCCTGAGCAGTTCTTC,.,TRBV5-1,once,TRBJ2-1
CASSLAPGHPTHTGELFF,TGTGCCAGCAGCTTAGCCCCGGGACACCCTACCCACACCGGGGAGCTGTTTTTT,.,TRBV7-2,.,TRBJ2-2
CASTPVGSTGELFF,TGTGCCAGTACCCCAGTCGGAAGCACCGGGGAGCTGTTTTTT,.,TRBV19,.,TRBJ2-2
CASSPSTAISYEQYF,TGTGCCAGTAGCCCCTCGACAGCCATCTCCTACGAGCAGTACTTC,.,TRBV19,.,TRBJ2-7
CASTPGTENSPLHF,TGTGCCAGCACCCCGGGAACGGAGAATTCACCCCTCCACTTT,.,TRBV6-1,.,TRBJ1-6
CASSLQGSDTEAFF,TGTGCCAGCTCACTACAGGGCTCGGACACTGAAGCTTTCTTT,.,TRBV18,once,TRBJ1-1
CASTQGGAEAFF,TGTGCCAGCACCCAGGGAGGTGCTGAAGCTTTCTTT,.,TRBV6-6,.,TRBJ1-1
CASNPADGQAFREQYF,TGTGCCAGCAATCCAGCAGACGGACAGGCCTTTAGGGAGCAGTACTTC,TRBD1,TRBV27,few,TRBJ2-7
CASSVQGAPTEAFF,TGTGCCAGCAGTGTACAGGGGGCGCCCACTGAAGCTTTCTTT,TRBD1,TRBV27,.,TRBJ1-1
CASSFQGEVDGYTF,TGCGCCAGCAGCTTCCAGGGGGAAGTGGATGGCTACACCTTC,TRBD1,TRBV5-1,.,TRBJ1-2
CASSGWTGMNTEAFF,TGTGCCAGCAGCGGGTGGACGGGTATGAACACTGAAGCTTTCTTT,.,TRBV5-4,.,TRBJ1-1
CAYSGEFNQPQHF,TGTGCCTACTCAGGGGAGTTCAATCAGCCCCAGCATTTT,.,TRBV30,.,TRBJ1-5
CASSLREGASYEQYF,TGTGCCAGCAGCTTAAGGGAGGGGGCGTCCTACGAGCAGTACTTC,.,TRBV7-2,.,TRBJ2-7
CASSYQTGPYGYTF,TGTGCCAGCAGTTATCAGACGGGGCCTTATGGCTACACCTTC,.,TRBV6-5,once,TRBJ1-2
CASSNGVNSDGYTF,TGTGCCAGCAGTAATGGGGTCAACTCTGATGGCTACACCTTC,.,TRBV2,once,TRBJ1-2
CAGEGGYTF,TGTGCCGGTGAGGGGGGCTACACCTTC,.,TRBV30,.,TRBJ1-2
CAWSTGAAEKLFF,TGTGCCTGGTCTACAGGGGCCGCGGAAAAACTGTTTTTT,TRBD1,TRBV30,.,TRBJ1-4
CATKKGLGQSNEQFF,TGTGCCACCAAAAAGGGTCTCGGGCAATCCAATGAGCAGTTCTTC,.,TRBV11-1,.,TRBJ2-1
CASREKVGVTEAFF,TGTGCCAGTAGGGAAAAGGTCGGAGTCACTGAAGCTTTCTTT,.,TRBV19,once,TRBJ1-1
CSAPHADTQYF,TGCAGTGCTCCCCACGCAGATACGCAGTATTTT,.,TRBV20-1,.,TRBJ2-3
CAFNRGTNQPQHF,TGTGCCTTCAACAGGGGAACCAATCAGCCCCAGCATTTT,TRBD1,TRBV30,.,TRBJ1-5
CASSIDRGRPLHF,TGTGCCAGCAGCATAGACAGGGGGAGACCCCTCCACTTT,TRBD1,TRBV7-2,.,TRBJ1-6